This is a list of T cell receptor beta chains from one sample in a study of blood T cells in healthy people across ages. TCRdb re-called the 5' RACE reads with MiXCR, one entry per CDR3 protein. The sample holds 1.2 million to 1.5 million distinct CDR3 sequences, roughly 59% seen once. Material for sequencing was blood. The source is a man between 18 and 35 years old in good health. Both conserved end residues are part of each CDR3. Rows may omit the clone size; those that give it use once, few, many or a size class.

abundance,j_gene,v_gene,CDR3aa
NA,TRBJ2-1,TRBV28,CASSSPHRKKNEQFF
NA,TRBJ1-2,TRBV6-5,CASSSIGGQGYTF
NA,TRBJ2-7,TRBV27,CASSSIRGTENRYEQYF
once,TRBJ2-3,TRBV7-2,CASSLVVGGSRTDTQYF
NA,TRBJ2-2,TRBV7-9,CASSGPGTINTGELFF
many,TRBJ2-6,TRBV6-5,CASSYAPGSGANVLTF
NA,TRBJ2-5,TRBV7-9,CASSQDSEETQYF
NA,TRBJ1-5,TRBV4-1,CASSPGPIYSNQPQHF
few,TRBJ2-7,TRBV27,CASSPTGAPTYEQYF
NA,TRBJ1-3,TRBV6-6,CASSYISPQSGNTIYF
NA,TRBJ1-2,TRBV6-1,CASSEVRTSFSAGYTF
NA,TRBJ2-2,TRBV6-1,CASRYRVTGELFF
few,TRBJ2-7,TRBV4-1,CASSRGQKVYEQYF
NA,NA,TRBV27,CASSLGGLGPEQYF
NA,TRBJ2-7,TRBV4-1,CASSPDDGQGFDEQYF
NA,TRBJ2-5,TRBV25-1,CASSEFGALRQETQYF
NA,TRBJ2-7,TRBV29-1,CSARGLPPYEQYF
NA,TRBJ2-7,TRBV7-6,CASSLAPLDVGGFHEQYF
NA,TRBJ2-5,TRBV29-1,CSVEGLAETQYF
once,TRBJ1-5,TRBV25-1,CASNELGEGNQPQHF
NA,TRBJ2-5,TRBV7-9,CASSDGGILVEAYF
NA,TRBJ1-4,TRBV20-1,CSAGTVRGPKGEKLFF
NA,TRBJ2-1,TRBV6-5,CASSYLAGPSSYNEQFF
once,TRBJ1-1,TRBV7-9,CASSLVTGPEAFF
NA,TRBJ2-3,TRBV6-2/TRBV6-3,CASSYSTSGVSVAQYF
NA,TRBJ2-7,TRBV9,CASNPASGTYEQYF
once,TRBJ2-7,TRBV20-1,CSAVNPPSGLTYEQYF
many,TRBJ2-7,TRBV7-2,CASSLRQGISYEQYF
NA,TRBJ2-4,TRBV28,CASGQTGGVLEQYF
NA,TRBJ1-6,TRBV9,CASSASAAGPLHF
NA,TRBJ2-3,TRBV6-5,CASSYSSIVLADTQYF
NA,TRBJ1-2,TRBV6-2/TRBV6-3,CASSVQGRGYGYTF
NA,TRBJ1-1,TRBV29-1,CSARMGTMGTEAFF
NA,TRBJ1-5,TRBV6-1,CASNEEDGTNQPQHF
NA,TRBJ2-1,TRBV29-1,CSVVVQGSYEQFF
NA,TRBJ1-1,TRBV4-1,CASSQDLTGGSYTEAFF
NA,TRBJ2-7,TRBV27,CANSPTGEGYEQYF
few,TRBJ2-3,TRBV10-2,CASNPRDTSSTDTQYF
NA,TRBJ2-3,TRBV20-1,CSARDRGVLTDTQYF
NA,TRBJ1-2,TRBV30,CAWSPRARGYGYTF
NA,TRBJ1-5,TRBV25-1,CASSVAGQPQHF
few,TRBJ2-3,TRBV6-5,CASSYRASWGPDTQYF
NA,TRBJ1-6,TRBV7-6,CASRPGTGSLSPLHF
few,TRBJ2-1,TRBV20-1,CSAREGGLLNEQFF
NA,TRBJ2-5,TRBV24-1,CATSELSGQGIHEQYF
NA,TRBJ2-1,TRBV24-1,CATSPGTATYNEQFF
once,TRBJ2-7,TRBV27,CASSLNSPYEQYF
few,TRBJ2-3,TRBV7-2,CASSLDRAADTQYF
NA,TRBJ2-7,TRBV27,CASSWREGSYEQYF
NA,NA,TRBV4-1,CASSRTGSGQTLNIQYF
NA,TRBJ1-1,TRBV15,CATSDNPPRPEAFF
NA,TRBJ2-1,TRBV29-1,CSVAGTGYGEQFF
NA,TRBJ2-5,TRBV6-5,CASSQPPTGGQTQYF